The rows below give T cell receptor beta chains drawn from one sample of a study of PD-1 blockade in classical Hodgkin lymphoma. Clones were read by immunoSEQ multiplex PCR, and TCRdb kept only the in-frame ones, dropping some. The sample yields under 15,000 clones, 79% seen once. The sample was CD4+ T cells from blood, taken at baseline. These receptors originate from a human donor with classical Hodgkin lymphoma. Both conserved end residues are part of each CDR3. Each record gives: CDR3 protein, CDR3 DNA, J gene, CDR3 length, V gene, clone size, D gene. D genes are given only for firm matches. Clone size, where shown, is once, few, many, or a class for clones that have expanded.

CDR3: CASSEDTGSAYGYTF
DNA: TGTGCCAGCAGTGAGGACACAGGCAGTGCTTATGGCTACACCTTC
J: TRBJ1-2
length: 15
V: TRBV2
size: few
D: .

CDR3: CASSTLPGTSYEQYF
DNA: TGTGCCAGCAGCACCCTGCCGGGGACCTCCTACGAGCAGTACTTC
J: TRBJ2-7
length: 15
V: TRBV7-2
size: .
D: .

CDR3: CASRARQGAYEQYF
DNA: TGTGCCAGTAGGGCCCGACAGGGGGCCTACGAGCAGTACTTC
J: TRBJ2-7
length: 14
V: TRBV19
size: .
D: TRBD1

CDR3: CASSLSGDRWHF
DNA: TGTGCCAGCAGTTTATCCGGGGACAGGTGGCATTTT
J: TRBJ1-5
length: 12
V: TRBV28
size: few
D: TRBD1

CDR3: CAIRASGGNQETQYF
DNA: TGTGCCATCAGGGCTAGCGGGGGGAACCAAGAGACCCAGTACTTC
J: TRBJ2-5
length: 15
V: TRBV10-3
size: .
D: TRBD2

CDR3: CASSLVGDQETQYF
DNA: TGCGCCAGCAGCTTGGTGGGCGACCAAGAGACCCAGTACTTC
J: TRBJ2-5
length: 14
V: TRBV5-1
size: .
D: .

CDR3: CASSLEVSYNEQFF
DNA: TGTGCCAGCAGCTTAGAAGTTTCCTACAATGAGCAGTTCTTC
J: TRBJ2-1
length: 14
V: TRBV7-2
size: .
D: .

CDR3: CASSQVGRGGTHEQFF
DNA: TGCGCCAGCAGCCAAGTTGGGCGGGGGGGTACCCATGAGCAGTTCTTC
J: TRBJ2-1
length: 16
V: TRBV4-1
size: few
D: TRBD2

CDR3: CASSLDGNYGYTF
DNA: TGTGCCAGCAGCCTAGACGGTAACTATGGCTACACCTTC
J: TRBJ1-2
length: 13
V: TRBV5-4
size: few
D: .

CDR3: CASSLVQGGNSPLHF
DNA: TGTGCCAGCAGCCTAGTACAGGGTGGAAATTCACCCCTCCACTTT
J: TRBJ1-6
length: 15
V: TRBV14
size: .
D: .

CDR3: CASSLIGSSYNSPLHF
DNA: TGTGCCAGCAGTTTAATAGGTAGCTCCTATAATTCACCCCTCCACTTT
J: TRBJ1-6
length: 16
V: TRBV28
size: .
D: .

CDR3: CASSPGQGWQDTDTQYF
DNA: TGTGCCAGCAGCCCGGGACAGGGTTGGCAGGACACAGATACGCAGTATTTT
J: TRBJ2-3
length: 17
V: TRBV5-8
size: .
D: TRBD1

CDR3: CASSLVIGGREQFF
DNA: TGCGCCAGCAGCTTGGTGATCGGTGGGAGAGAGCAGTTCTTC
J: TRBJ2-1
length: 14
V: TRBV5-1
size: .
D: .

CDR3: CASSVAGQGRYPDTQYF
DNA: TGTGCCAGCAGCGTAGCGGGACAGGGGCGATACCCAGATACGCAGTATTTT
J: TRBJ2-3
length: 17
V: TRBV9
size: .
D: TRBD1

CDR3: CASGSNSPLHF
DNA: TGTGCCAGCGGCAGTAATTCACCCCTCCACTTT
J: TRBJ1-6
length: 11
V: TRBV5-4
size: few
D: .

CDR3: CASSTLAALQQFF
DNA: TGTGCCAGCAGTACACTAGCGGCCCTTCAGCAGTTCTTC
J: TRBJ2-1
length: 13
V: TRBV6-6
size: .
D: TRBD2

CDR3: CASSPTGLGKTQYF
DNA: TGTGCCAGCAGCCCGACAGGGCTGGGGAAGACCCAGTACTTC
J: TRBJ2-5
length: 14
V: TRBV13
size: .
D: TRBD1

CDR3: CASISGLVQETQYF
DNA: TGTGCCAGCATCTCAGGCCTAGTACAAGAGACCCAGTACTTC
J: TRBJ2-5
length: 14
V: TRBV2
size: .
D: .

CDR3: CASSFGQATDTQYF
DNA: TGCGCCAGCAGCTTCGGACAGGCCACAGATACGCAGTATTTT
J: TRBJ2-3
length: 14
V: TRBV5-1
size: .
D: TRBD1

CDR3: CSVVFGNNQPQHF
DNA: TGCAGCGTTGTCTTTGGAAACAATCAGCCCCAGCATTTT
J: TRBJ1-5
length: 13
V: TRBV29-1
size: .
D: .

CDR3: CASSLDAGSGELFF
DNA: TGTGCCAGCAGCTTAGATGCTGGTTCCGGGGAGCTGTTTTTT
J: TRBJ2-2
length: 14
V: TRBV7-9
size: .
D: .

CDR3: CASSDPGQVQETQYF
DNA: TGTGCCAGCAGTGACCCGGGACAGGTCCAAGAGACCCAGTACTTC
J: TRBJ2-5
length: 15
V: TRBV6-4
size: once
D: TRBD1

CDR3: CASSPVAGEQYF
DNA: TGTGCCAGCAGCCCTGTCGCAGGCGAGCAGTACTTC
J: TRBJ2-7
length: 12
V: TRBV7-9
size: .
D: .

CDR3: CASRTGQGTNTIYF
DNA: TGTGCCAGCAGAACGGGACAGGGGACAAACACCATATATTTT
J: TRBJ1-3
length: 14
V: TRBV6-5
size: .
D: TRBD1

CDR3: CASSQDLGHLNYGYTF
DNA: TGCGCCAGCAGCCAAGACTTGGGACATCTTAACTATGGCTACACCTTC
J: TRBJ1-2
length: 16
V: TRBV4-3
size: few
D: .

CDR3: CASSMGDLSTDTQYF
DNA: TGTGCCAGCAGTATGGGGGACCTGTCCACAGATACGCAGTATTTT
J: TRBJ2-3
length: 15
V: TRBV6-4
size: .
D: .

CDR3: CASSLGTGYGYTF
DNA: TGCGCCAGCAGCTTGGGGACAGGGTATGGCTACACCTTC
J: TRBJ1-2
length: 13
V: TRBV5-1
size: .
D: TRBD1

CDR3: CASSPREDTQYF
DNA: TGTGCCAGCAGTCCGCGGGAAGATACGCAGTATTTT
J: TRBJ2-3
length: 12
V: TRBV6-1
size: .
D: .

CDR3: CASSPGPNEKLFF
DNA: TGTGCCAGCTCACCAGGGCCCAATGAAAAACTGTTTTTT
J: TRBJ1-4
length: 13
V: TRBV18
size: .
D: .

CDR3: CASSPGQAYVYEQYF
DNA: TGTGCCAGCTCCCCGGGACAGGCATATGTCTACGAGCAGTACTTC
J: TRBJ2-7
length: 15
V: TRBV18
size: .
D: TRBD1